This paragraph reports one T cell receptor beta chain. The assay was immunoSEQ multiplex PCR, and TCRdb's table has in-frame clones only and misses some. There are approximately 99,000 clones in the sample; approximately 96% occur only once, and less than 0.45% lies in the top ten. This record comes from a study of technical replicates of blood from a few donors. Germline-derived CDR1 and CDR2 are SNHLY and FYNNEI. This CDR3 contains 14 residues. Trimming removed 6 bases from V and 8 bases from J; junction bases left unmatched: 8. The clonotype comes from a human donor in good health. The sequencing input was T cells isolated from PBMCs. V usage is TRBV2 and J usage is TRBJ1-4; 8 nucleotides agree with TRBD1. Here the CDR3 DNA reads TGTGCCAGCAGCGGACAGGGTGTAGCGGAAAAACTGTTTTTT. As protein: CASSGQGVAEKLFF.